The 17 T cell receptor beta chains presented below share a single source sample, sequenced in a study of cytomegalovirus exposure and HLA in healthy donors (TCRdb year 2017). The library relied on the immunoSEQ multiplex PCR assay. The multiplex PCR relied on a mix of 60 forward primers for TCR Vbeta segments and 13 reverse primers for TCR Jbeta segments. TCRdb retrieved this table from immuneACCESS and kept in-frame rearrangements only. Not all clones are present; in checked studies, unresolved V genes account for under half, and no reason is known for the remainder. The sample contains about 92,000 clones, roughly 70% of them found a single time. 2.5% to 3% of the sample is in the top ten clones. Sample: PBMCs. These receptor sequences come from a man over 45 in good health and CMV-seronegative.

This chain joins TRBV7-9 and TRBJ1-3; D is ambiguous. The CDR3 contains 15 residues. Germline V gene sequence: CDR1 SEHNR, CDR2 FQNEAQ (reference sequence). Deletions cut 5 bases from V and 0 bases from J, with 11 bases between. CDR3 loop: CASSLMGSSGNTIYF. The CDR3 nucleotides are TGTGCCAGCAGCCTGATGGGGAGCTCTGGAAACACCATATATTTT. Complete variable domain (other parts from reference TRBV7-9 and TRBJ1-3): DTGVSQNPRHKITKRGQNVTFRCDPISEHNRLYWYRQTLGQGPEFLTYFQNEAQLEKSRLLSDRFSAERPKGSFSTLEIQRTEQGDSAMYLCASSLMGSSGNTIYFGEGSWLTVV.

V is TRBV6-5 and J is TRBJ2-7, with TRBD1 matching over 10 bases. The V gene end was trimmed by 6 bases and the J gene end by 0 bases; junction bases not matched to a gene: 5. The CDR3 covers 15 residues. Germline CDR1 reads MNHEY; CDR2 reads SVGAGI. CDR3 region: CASSRWTGGSYEQYV. The CDR3 DNA reads as TGTGCCAGCAGCCGGTGGACAGGGGGCTCCTACGAGCAGTACGTC.

The rearrangement uses TRBV29-1 and TRBJ1-1; D not resolved. The germline gives CDR1 SQVTM, CDR2 ANQGSEA. The V and J ends lost 4 bases and 7 bases respectively, with 10 bases between them. The CDR3 contains 11 residues. CDR3 in amino acids: CSVGGQLEAFF. CDR3 DNA: TGCAGCGTTGGAGGGCAGCTTGAAGCTTTCTTT. Full variable domain (remainder filled in from reference TRBV29-1 and TRBJ1-1): SAVISQKPSRDICQRGTSLTIQCQVDSQVTMMFWYRQQPGQSLTLIATANQGSEATYESGFVIDKFPISRPNLTFSTLTVSNMSPEDSSIYLCSVGGQLEAFFGQGTRLTVV.

The sample holds a few counts of this clone. V is TRBV5-1 and J is TRBJ2-7; a possible D gene is TRBD1 (6 bases). V gave up 3 bases and J gave up 0 bases, with 10 bases separating them. Germline V CDR1 and CDR2: SGHRS, YFSETQ. This CDR3 has 14 residues. The CDR3 spells CASSSGTFSYEQYF. CDR3 nucleotides: TGCGCCAGCAGCTCCGGGACATTCTCCTACGAGCAGTACTTC.

The rearrangement joins TRBV30 to TRBJ1-1; D perhaps matches TRBD1 (6 bases). V lost 4 bases and J 8 bases, leaving 17 bases between the germline ends. The CDR3 is made up of 13 amino acids. Per the germline V gene, CDR1 is GTSNPN and CDR2 is SVGIG (reference sequence). The CDR3 DNA reads as TGTGCCTGGAAATTTATTCCGGGACAAGAAGCTTTCTTT. As protein: CAWKFIPGQEAFF.

The chain links TRBV2 to TRBJ2-5; D is possibly TRBD1 (8 bases). The CDR3 contains 13 residues. Germline CDR1 and CDR2: SNHLY and FYNNEI. Between the trimmed V and J ends, which lost 8 bases and 5 bases, there was a span of 15 bases. CDR3 amino acids: CASSGQGGETQYF. The CDR3 DNA reads as TGTGCCAGCTCTGGACAGGGAGGGGAGACCCAGTACTTC.

This clone was observed a few times. The chain combines TRBV19 with TRBJ2-5, with 12 positions matching TRBD2. This CDR3 region has 16 residues. After removal of 4 bases from V and 0 bases from J, the junction contained 3 bases not matched to a gene. CDR1 and CDR2 (germline): LNHDA, SQIVND (reference sequence). CDR3 DNA: TGTGCCAGTAGTACGACTAGCGGGAGTTACCAAGAGACCCAGTACTTC. Its translation is CASSTTSGSYQETQYF.

V usage is TRBV15 and J usage is TRBJ2-7, with D possibly matching TRBD1 (5 bases). The CDR3 extends over 18 amino acids. V shed 0 bases and J shed 2 bases, with 20 bases lying between them. Germline CDR1 and CDR2: LNHNV and YYDKDF (reference sequence). In DNA form, the CDR3 reads TGTGCCACCAGCAGAGATCCCTCGACACAGGAATGGGCCTACGAGCAGTACTTC. This codes for CATSRDPSTQEWAYEQYF.

Concerning this clone: The same CDR3 is also encoded by other DNA sequences in this sample. This chain links TRBV27 with TRBJ2-3; 8 nucleotides agree with TRBD1. V lost 5 bases to trimming and J lost 4 bases; unmatched junction nucleotides: 5. There are 14 residues in the CDR3. Germline loops: CDR1 MNHEY, CDR2 SMNVEV (reference sequence). The CDR3: CASSLGQGADTQYF. Here the CDR3 DNA reads TGTGCCAGCAGTCTCGGACAGGGAGCAGATACGCAGTATTTT.

This rearrangement joins TRBV7-6 to TRBJ1-5; a weak D match, TRBD1 (6 bases). CDR1 is SGHVS and CDR2 is FNYEAQ in the germline V gene. This CDR3 region has 14 residues. The ends were cut back, 2 bases at V and 2 bases at J, with 7 bases in the middle. The CDR3 DNA is TGTGCCAGCAGCTTAACAGGGCGCAATCAGCCCCAGCATTTT. This sequence encodes CASSLTGRNQPQHF.

The gene calls are TRBV4-3 and TRBJ1-3; D may be TRBD1 (5 bases). Looked up from germline, CDR1 is LGHNA and CDR2 is YSLEER. The CDR3 loop spans 18 amino acids. The germline V and J ends were trimmed by 0 bases and 4 bases, with 19 bases remaining between them. CDR3 bases: TGCGCCAGCAGCCAAGATCCGGTTTCCGGGGGGATCGGAAACACCATATATTTT. Protein product: CASSQDPVSGGIGNTIYF.

The chain joins TRBV7-9 to TRBJ1-2; TRBD1 matches 7 bases. Germline loops: CDR1 SEHNR, CDR2 FQNEAQ (reference sequence). The V segment lost 1 base and the J segment 9 bases; nucleotides outside the gene matches: 5. The CDR3 is 13 residues long. Here the CDR3 DNA reads TGTGCCAGCAGCTTAGAGGGACAGCCACGCTACACCTTC. Amino acid sequence: CASSLEGQPRYTF.

This chain links TRBV30 with TRBJ2-3, with 11 positions matching TRBD2. The trim removed 2 bases at V and 6 bases at J, leaving 7 bases unmatched. The CDR3 is 15 residues long. In germline, CDR1 is GTSNPN, CDR2 SVGIG (reference sequence). The CDR3 DNA sequence: TGTGCCTGGAGTAATCTAGCGGGGGGTTGGGATACGCAGTATTTT. It is translated as CAWSNLAGGWDTQYF.

This CDR3 is CATSTDTQYF. The DNA for the CDR3 is TGTGCCACAAGCACAGATACGCAGTATTTT. The rearrangement links TRBV2 to TRBJ2-3, with D uncertain. Between the trimmed V and J ends, which lost 10 bases and 0 bases, there was a span of 2 bases. This CDR3 is 10 amino acids long. CDR1 is SNHLY, CDR2 FYNNEI, per germline.

The V and J genes are TRBV18 and TRBJ2-1; 10 nucleotides align to TRBD2. This CDR3 has 15 amino acids. Per the germline V gene, CDR1 is KGHSH and CDR2 is LQKENI. After removal of 4 bases from V and 9 bases from J, the junction contained 9 bases not matched to a gene. The CDR3 nucleotides are TGTGCCAGCTCACGAGGGCTAGCGGGAGAGGGTGAGCAGTTCTTC. Translated: CASSRGLAGEGEQFF.

V is TRBV6-4 and J is TRBJ2-2; D may be TRBD1 (7 bases). The germline V gene has CDR1 MRHNA and CDR2 SNTAGT. This CDR3 contains 16 residues. The V gene lost 7 bases and the J gene lost 5 bases, with 20 bases spanning the gap. The CDR3 nucleotides read TGTGCCAGCACGCCCCAGGGGGGAGTCAGTACCGGGGAGCTGTTTTTT. It codes for CASTPQGGVSTGELFF.

The chain employs TRBV30 and TRBJ2-1, with D possibly TRBD2 on 6 matching bases. This CDR3 comprises 17 residues. Trimming left V 0 bases short and J 7 bases short, with 22 bases between. Germline V gene sequence: CDR1 GTSNPN, CDR2 SVGIG (reference sequence). The CDR3 DNA sequence: TGTGCCTGGAGTGTGTGGCGGCGGGACCCTAAGGCAAATGAGCAGTTCTTC. It yields the protein CAWSVWRRDPKANEQFF.